Following are 11 T cell receptor beta chains from one sample sequenced in a study of T-cell memory formation after mild COVID-19. MiXCR was run by TCRdb on the 5' RACE reads, yielding one entry per CDR3 protein. The table has more than 150,000 distinct CDR3 sequences, around 10% seen once; the top ten hold less than 4%. The sequenced sample consisted of PBMCs or a T cell subset sorted from them (not recorded which). The receptor source for this set is a man aged 18 to 29 who had mild COVID-19 (a few samples of this study predate the infection). Cell type and time point are not known.

V usage is TRBV15 and J usage is TRBJ2-2; 7 bases align to TRBD1. This CDR3 is built from 14 residues. The V gene end was trimmed by 1 base and the J gene end by 6 bases; junction bases not matched to a gene: 2. The germline V gene has CDR1 LNHNV and CDR2 YYDKDF (reference sequence). As DNA, the CDR3 is TGTGCCACCAGCAGAGCAACAGGGGCCGGGGAGCTGTTTTTT. This translates into CATSRATGAGELFF.

There are many counts of this clonotype. The V call is TRBV15, the J call TRBJ2-5; D unclear. CDR1 and CDR2 (germline): LNHNV, YYDKDF (reference sequence). This CDR3 has 15 residues. Deletions cut 0 bases from V and 1 base from J, with 9 bases between. The CDR3 DNA follows: TGTGCCACCAGCAGAGATGGTCACCTCCAAGAGACCCAGTACTTC. Protein: CATSRDGHLQETQYF.

The genes are TRBV10-3 and TRBJ1-1; 10 nucleotides align to TRBD1. Trimming took 10 bases from V and 5 from J; bases not matched to a gene: 7. The CDR3 sequence is 13 residues long. CDR1 and CDR2 (germline): ENHRY, SYGVKD. The CDR3 reads CATRQGAGTEAFF. Written as DNA, the CDR3 is TGTGCCACACGACAGGGGGCTGGGACTGAAGCTTTCTTT.

This clonotype was counted only a few times. The chain employs TRBV28 and TRBJ2-3, with 8 nucleotides matching TRBD1. Germline CDR1 is MDHEN and CDR2 is SYDVKM. The V segment lost 10 bases and the J segment 5 bases; nucleotides outside the gene matches: 17. CDR3 length: 16 amino acids. CDR3 sequence (DNA): TGTGCCACGTCCGGGGGACAGGCGTCGAGATTAGATACGCAGTATTTT. It is translated as CATSGGQASRLDTQYF.

The genes are TRBV4-1 and TRBJ1-5, with D perhaps TRBD1 (6 bases). Deletions cut 9 bases from V and 0 bases from J, with 12 bases between. Germline V gene data show CDR1 as MGHRA and CDR2 as YSYEKL. The CDR3 totals 14 residues. CDR3 nucleotides: TGCGCCAGTCAACAGGGTTATAGCAATCAGCCCCAGCATTTT. This encodes CASQQGYSNQPQHF.

This clonotype was seen many times. The chain recombines TRBV28 with TRBJ2-4, with D tentatively TRBD2 (5 bases). There are 15 residues in the CDR3. The V end lost 7 bases, the J end lost 1 base, and 14 bases lay between the germline ends. Germline-derived CDR1 and CDR2 are MDHEN and SYDVKM. As DNA, the CDR3 is TGTGCCAGCACCGGCGTCGGAGGTGCCAAAAACATTCAGTACTTC. Protein product: CASTGVGGAKNIQYF.

This clonotype was recorded at least ten times. The chain recombines TRBV4-1 with TRBJ2-3; 7 nucleotides line up with TRBD2. The CDR3 runs 16 residues. V shed 6 bases and J 0 bases; nucleotides not matched to a gene: 9. The germline V gene encodes CDR1 MGHRA and CDR2 YSYEKL. CDR3: CASRLNPGLSTDTQYF. The CDR3 DNA reads as TGCGCCAGCAGACTGAATCCGGGACTAAGCACAGATACGCAGTATTTT.

This clonotype was counted at least ten times. The genes are TRBV4-1 and TRBJ2-3; 9 bases are a match to TRBD2. Trimming removed 2 bases from V and 2 bases from J; junction bases left unmatched: 11. The CDR3 totals 18 residues. CDR1 is MGHRA, CDR2 YSYEKL, per germline. CDR3 coding DNA: TGCGCCAGCAGCCAACTTCCGGGACTAGCATCCACCACAGATACGCAGTATTTT. It specifies CASSQLPGLASTTDTQYF.

With regard to this clonotype: It may be a read error: a sequence one base away is much more abundant. V usage is TRBV29-1 and J usage is TRBJ1-6; D unresolved. This CDR3 is built from 13 residues. CDR1 SQVTM and CDR2 ANQGSEA come from the germline V gene. For the CDR3, the DNA is TGCAGAGTTGGTGCCAGCTCCGATTCACCCCTCCACTTT. As protein: CRVGASSDSPLHF.

The CDR3 here is CAISGLQAGGYTF. As DNA, the CDR3 is TGTGCCATCAGTGGCCTTCAAGCGGGCGGCTACACCTTC. This sequence joins TRBV10-3 and TRBJ1-2; no reliable D call. This CDR3 comprises 13 residues. Between the trimmed V and J ends, which lost 4 bases and 8 bases, there was a span of 14 bases. Germline CDR1 is ENHRY and CDR2 is SYGVKD.

The table lists this clonotype with a few counts. The rearrangement uses TRBV7-2 and TRBJ1-2; D not resolved. Trimming removed 4 bases at V and 5 bases at J, with 8 bases between. The length of the CDR3 is 12 residues. The germline gives CDR1 SGHTA, CDR2 FQGNSA. This chain's CDR3 is CASSYDTYGYTF. CDR3 DNA: TGTGCCAGCAGCTATGACACATATGGCTACACCTTC.